This T cell receptor (beta chain) was captured in a study of T cell repertoires in cytomegalovirus infection. Across the study: CMV infection together with matching HLA type was indicated by public TCR beta signatures.

Each CDR3 protein gets one entry after TCRdb re-called the reads with MiXCR. The repertoire consists of 250,000 or so distinct CDR3 sequences, with about 15% occurring once and the leading ten covering around 43%. The CDR3 has 15 amino acids. The ends lost 6 bases at V and 8 bases at J; junction bases unmatched: 11. CDR1 MNHEY and CDR2 SMNVEV come from the germline V gene (reference sequence). This clonotype showed up just a few times. Its antigen is currently unknown. Study conclusions and caveats: The response measured ex vivo was dominated by TCR beta clonotypes (HLA-C-restricted and CMV-specific).

This TCR was sampled from a human donor in good health (CMV status not recorded). Some clones in this sample may be carry-over from other donors' samples. This chain joins TRBV27 and TRBJ2-1, with 9 bases lining up with TRBD1. Sequenced input: CD8+ T cells from PBMCs. This CDR3 is CASSAGTGRFDEQFF. CDR3 DNA sequence: TGTGCCAGCAGCGCAGGGACAGGGAGGTTCGATGAGCAGTTCTTC.